These 25 T cell receptor beta chains share one sample of origin, sequenced in a study of T cell repertoires in cytomegalovirus infection. These receptors have no identified antigens. MiXCR, run by TCRdb on the reads, gives a single entry per CDR3 protein. The sample lists roughly 920,000 distinct CDR3 sequences; approximately 33% were seen once. Source: cultured CD8+ T cells from PBMCs, taken from culture after CMV antigen stimulation. All receptors derive from a human donor in good health (CMV status not recorded). Some clones in this sample may be carry-over from other donors' samples.

The rearrangement uses TRBV7-9 and TRBJ2-7, with a weak D call TRBD1 (5 bases). Germline V gene lookup returns CDR1 SEHNR and CDR2 FQNEAQ (reference sequence). The CDR3 consists of 13 residues. The V and J ends lost 5 bases and 5 bases respectively, with 13 bases between them. The CDR3 nucleotides are TGTGCCAGCAGCCCACAATCAGGGAACGAGCAGTACTTC. Its protein is CASSPQSGNEQYF.

In this sample, this clonotype turned up many times. The chain is built from TRBV12-3 or TRBV12-4 and TRBJ1-1; D possibly corresponds to TRBD1 (6 bases). Trimming removed 8 bases from V and 3 bases from J, with 22 bases in between. The CDR3 totals 16 residues. The CDR3 is CASPPRGRPLDTEAFF. The CDR3 region has the DNA TGTGCCAGCCCCCCCCGGGGGCGCCCCCTCGACACTGAAGCTTTCTTT.

Many counts were recorded for this clonotype. The J gene is TRBJ2-1, the V gene TRBV19, with D possibly being TRBD1 (5 bases). Germline V CDR1 and CDR2: LNHDA, SQIVND (reference sequence). This CDR3 has 13 residues. Trimming removed 9 bases at V and 3 bases at J, with 12 bases between. This CDR3 is CASSIDSYNEQFF. The CDR3 DNA sequence: TGTGCCAGCAGCATCGACAGCTACAATGAGCAGTTCTTC. Full variable domain (outside the CDR3, taken from reference TRBV19 and TRBJ2-1): DGGITQSPKYLFRKEGQNVTLSCEQNLNHDAMYWYRQDPGQGLRLIYYSQIVNDFQKGDIAEGYSVSREKKESFPLTVTSAQKNPTAFYLCASSIDSYNEQFFGPGTRLTVL.

V is TRBV2 and J is TRBJ2-7; D is possibly TRBD1 (6 bases). This CDR3 spans 15 amino acids. CDR1 and CDR2 from the germline V gene are SNHLY and FYNNEI. V shed 6 bases and J shed 1 base, with 16 bases lying between them. DNA of the CDR3: TGTGCCAGCAGAAAGGGGGACACCTTTTCCTACGAGCAGTACTTC. Translation gives CASRKGDTFSYEQYF.

V usage is TRBV7-4 and J usage is TRBJ1-1; D gene ambiguous. CDR1 and CDR2 (germline): SGHVT, SQSDAQ. The CDR3 sequence is 16 residues long. The V end lost 5 bases, the J end lost 0 bases, and 16 bases lay between the germline ends. The CDR3 DNA sequence: TGTGCCAGCAGCCCTACAAGCAGGCTCCTGAACACTGAAGCTTTCTTT. Its protein is CASSPTSRLLNTEAFF.

This clonotype was counted at least ten times. The rearrangement links TRBV7-8 to TRBJ2-7; D is undetermined. The germline V gene has CDR1 SGHVS and CDR2 FQNEAQ. The CDR3 has 14 amino acids. Trimming cost V 5 bases and J 5 bases, with 16 bases left between them. Written as DNA, the CDR3 is TGTGCCAGCAGCCTAGGAGTAGGGATTAACGAGCAGTACGTC. Its translation is CASSLGVGINEQYV.

The rearrangement uses TRBV6-6 and TRBJ1-6; D is possibly TRBD1 (6 bases). Germline-derived CDR1 and CDR2 are MNHNY and SVGAGI (reference sequence). The length of the CDR3 is 16 residues. With 4 bases removed from V and 8 bases from J, the gap between germline ends came to 18 bases. The CDR3 region is CASSSPGQGFYSPLHF. The CDR3 coding sequence is TGTGCCAGCAGTTCCCCGGGACAAGGCTTTTATTCACCCCTCCACTTT.

The sample holds a few counts of this clonotype. The J gene is TRBJ2-5, the V gene TRBV6-6; 9 bases are a match to TRBD1. Germline V gives CDR1 MNHNY, CDR2 SVGAGI (reference sequence). V shed 0 bases, J shed 3 bases, and the junction held 11 bases outside the gene matches. This CDR3 region has 18 residues. For the CDR3, the DNA is TGTGCCAGCAGTTACTCGATATTCCCGGGACAGGGAAAAGAGACCCAGTACTTC. Encoded protein: CASSYSIFPGQGKETQYF.

This clonotype was counted many times. The rearrangement links TRBV20-1 to TRBJ2-3; possible D gene TRBD2, 5 bases. CDR1 DFQATT and CDR2 SNEGSKA come from the germline V gene (reference sequence). CDR3 length: 12 residues. V lost 6 bases and J lost 2, with 9 bases in between. CDR3 sequence reads: CSASTTTDTQYF. CDR3 bases: TGCAGTGCCTCGACTACCACAGATACGCAGTATTTT.

This clonotype turned up a few times. The chain has TRBV6-2 or TRBV6-3 and TRBJ2-5; the D gene could be TRBD1 or TRBD2 (6 bases each). The CDR3 sequence is 15 residues long. Between the trimmed V and J ends, which lost 2 bases and 5 bases, there was a span of 15 bases. Germline V gene lookup returns CDR1 MNHEY and CDR2 SVGEGT. CDR3 in amino acids: CASSYLGQSGETQYF. CDR3 bases: TGTGCCAGCAGTTACCTCGGACAGAGCGGGGAGACCCAGTACTTC.

This clonotype has ten or more counts. The rearrangement links TRBV12-3 or TRBV12-4 to TRBJ2-3; 7 nucleotides match TRBD2. Losses at the gene ends were 3 bases for V and 2 bases for J; bases not matched to a gene: 5. The CDR3 loop spans 15 amino acids. The CDR3 protein is CASSFSGAPTDTQYF. The CDR3 nucleotides are TGTGCCAGCAGTTTCAGCGGGGCCCCCACAGATACGCAGTATTTT.

This clonotype showed up many times. The chain couples TRBV7-9 to TRBJ1-2, with a possible D match to TRBD1 (5 bases). V was clipped by 4 bases and J by 2 bases, with 14 bases between them. Germline V gives CDR1 SEHNR, CDR2 FQNEAQ (reference sequence). The CDR3 is made up of 15 amino acids. The DNA of the CDR3 is TGTGCCAGCAGCTCTAGCAGGGTCTTCAACTATGGCTACACCTTC. Amino acid sequence: CASSSSRVFNYGYTF.

This clonotype turned up a few times. One end of the junction varies from germline; a read error may be responsible. CDR3 sequence: CASSYLRGEQYF. The CDR3 DNA sequence: TGTGCCAGCAGCTACTTGAGAGGCGAGCAGTACTTC. The V and J genes are TRBV6-6 and TRBJ2-7, with D hard to call. This CDR3 comprises 12 residues. The germline CDR1 and CDR2 sequences are MNHNY and SVGAGI (reference sequence).

V is TRBV6-2 or TRBV6-3 and J is TRBJ1-1; a weak D match, TRBD1 (6 bases). V was clipped by 8 bases and J by 1 base, with 14 bases between them. This CDR3 is built from 14 residues. From germline, CDR1 is MNHEY and CDR2 SVGEGT. The CDR3 here is CASGTDRKNTEAFF. The CDR3 DNA sequence: TGTGCCAGCGGGACGGACAGAAAGAACACTGAAGCTTTCTTT.

The rearrangement uses TRBV15 and TRBJ1-1; D gene ambiguous. V was cut by 1 base and J by 4 bases, with 10 bases left in between. Per the germline V gene, CDR1 is LNHNV and CDR2 is YYDKDF (reference sequence). The CDR3 totals 14 residues. CDR3 bases: TGTGCCACCAGCAGAGTGTGGGGAACCACTGAAGCTTTCTTT. Protein sequence: CATSRVWGTTEAFF.

V and J are TRBV7-6 and TRBJ2-7, with TRBD2 matching 7 bases. CDR1 and CDR2 from the germline V gene are SGHVS and FNYEAQ. V dropped 7 bases and J dropped 3; count of bases not matched to a gene: 9. The CDR3 runs 14 residues. The CDR3 nucleotides read TGTGCCAGCATGGGGGGGGAAGGAGGCTACGAGCAGTACTTC. Its translation: CASMGGEGGYEQYF.

This clonotype was seen more than once but under ten times. The chain combines TRBV6-1 with TRBJ2-7, with no clear D. The CDR3 sequence is 9 residues long. Germline CDR1 reads MNHNS; CDR2 reads SASEGT. V shed 8 bases and J shed 3 bases, with 2 bases lying between them. CDR3 sequence (DNA): TGTGCCAGCGGCTACGAGCAGTACGTC. Protein sequence: CASGYEQYV.

A single count supports this clonotype. The gene calls are TRBV29-1 and TRBJ1-5, with 11 bases that match TRBD1. The CDR3 totals 14 residues. The germline CDR1 and CDR2 sequences are SQVTM and ANQGSEA. J was trimmed by 4 bases and V by 6 bases; bases with no gene match: 5. The CDR3 sequence: CSVSGTGGNQPQHF. In DNA, the CDR3 is TGCAGCGTCTCCGGGACAGGGGGAAATCAGCCCCAGCATTTT.

V and J are TRBV6-2 or TRBV6-3 and TRBJ2-3, with 8 bases identical to TRBD2. The V gene's germline CDR1 is MNHEY and CDR2 SVGEGT. The CDR3 loop spans 16 amino acids. V was clipped by 2 bases and J by 2 bases; unmatched bases: 6. In DNA, the CDR3 is TGTGCCAGCAGTTACGCAGCGGGGGACCCCACAGATACGCAGTATTTT. Residues: CASSYAAGDPTDTQYF.

This clonotype was recorded a few times. J is TRBJ1-6 and V is TRBV3-1; perhaps TRBD1 as D (6 bases). V dropped 0 bases and J dropped 7 bases, with 19 bases sitting between them. The length of the CDR3 is 18 residues. The V gene's germline CDR1 is LGHDT and CDR2 YNNKEL (reference sequence). The CDR3 sequence: CASSQEEVTGLRNSPLHF. The CDR3 DNA is TGTGCCAGCAGCCAAGAAGAGGTGACAGGCCTTAGGAATTCACCCCTCCACTTT.

CDR3: CASTNGVTEAFF. The CDR3 DNA reads as TGTGCCAGCACCAATGGGGTTACTGAAGCTTTCTTT. This rearrangement joins TRBV9 to TRBJ1-1, with unresolved D. Trimming cost V 6 bases and J 5 bases, with 11 bases left between them. The CDR3 totals 12 residues. CDR1 is SGDLS and CDR2 is YYNGEE in the germline V gene.

With respect to this clonotype: This sequence may be a read error, since a much larger clone differs from it by one base. The chain joins TRBV7-6 to TRBJ2-3, with D possibly being TRBD2 (7 bases). CDR3 size: 14 residues. Germline V CDR1 and CDR2: SGHVS, FNYEAQ. CDR3 nucleotide sequence: TGTGCCAGCAGCTTCGGGGGGCCCACAGTTACGCAGTATTTT. Translating gives CASSFGGPTVTQYF.

In regard to this clonotype: This could be a read error, since a much larger clone is one nucleotide away. The gene calls are TRBV7-9 and TRBJ1-3; 10 nucleotides align to TRBD1. Germline V lookup: CDR1 SEHNR, CDR2 FQNEAQ (reference sequence). CDR3 length: 14 amino acids. This CDR3 is CDSIGTGDGNTIYF. In DNA form, the CDR3 reads TGTGACAGCATCGGGACAGGGGACGGAAACACCATATATTTT.

V and J are TRBV4-3 and TRBJ1-2; D unclear. CDR1 LGHNA and CDR2 YSLEER come from the germline V gene. Trimming took 1 base from V and 10 from J, leaving 7 bases between them. This CDR3 has 11 residues. The CDR3 spells CASSQGGDYTF. DNA for the CDR3: TGCGCCAGCAGCCAAGGGGGTGACTACACCTTC.

The table lists this clonotype with a few counts. The rearrangement joins TRBV7-6 to TRBJ1-2; D unresolved. CDR1 SGHVS and CDR2 FNYEAQ come from the germline V gene. Trimming pared 2 bases from V and 6 bases from J, leaving 10 bases between. The CDR3 has 13 residues. CDR3 in amino acids: CASSLRLKDGYTF. For the CDR3, the DNA is TGTGCCAGCAGCTTAAGGTTAAAGGATGGCTACACCTTC.